This TCR beta chain was sequenced during a study of identical twins. Study results and caveats: Not following the same donors, the study drew its conclusions from cross-sectional statistical analysis.

This clonotype occurred many times. The antigen remains undetermined. TCRdb used MiXCR to reprocess the 5' RACE reads, holding one entry per CDR3 protein. The sample has about 890,000 distinct CDR3 sequences, about 12% seen once. Germline values: CDR1 SNHLY, CDR2 FYNNEI. The CDR3 runs to 16 residues. V was trimmed by 11 bases and J by 2 bases, leaving 22 bases between them. These same data were also listed under a study on yellow fever vaccine responses in identical twins.

The chain employs TRBV2 and TRBJ2-1; D is possibly TRBD1 or TRBD2 (5 bases each). Sequencing was done on a sample of PBMCs. The origin of this receptor is a woman younger than 30 in good health. The DNA of the CDR3 is TGTGCCCTAGCTGGGCCCCACGACAGAACCTACAATGAGCAGTTCTTC. This sequence encodes CALAGPHDRTYNEQFF.